This T cell receptor (beta chain) is from a study of CD8 T cells in ankylosing spondylitis. Overall study findings and caveats: Disease-associated clones were CD8+ and fairly uncommon in peripheral blood. Made up of about eight highly homologous variants, a TCR beta motif appeared characteristic of ankylosing spondylitis blood. Significant enrichment of disease-linked clones was reported in matched ankylosing spondylitis synovial fluid.

Notes on this clonotype: Its antigen is as yet unknown.

The TCR beta libraries were generated through quantitative 5'-RACE incorporating molecular barcodes. From the 5' RACE reads, TCRdb called clonotypes with MiXCR, one entry per CDR3 protein. The table has 700,000 or so distinct CDR3 sequences, 15% to 20% seen once; the top ten hold 19%. The specimen sequenced was blood, either unsorted or a sorted T cell fraction (not recorded which). The TCR sequence derives from a male donor with ankylosing spondylitis.

CDR3 nucleotide sequence: TGTGCCAGCAGTTACTCAGAGGCATCGGGCAATCAGCCCCAGCATTTT. Amino acid sequence: CASSYSEASGNQPQHF. The chain is built from TRBV6-5 and TRBJ1-5; D unresolved. The CDR3 consists of 16 residues. The germline V gene encodes CDR1 MNHEY and CDR2 SVGAGI. V lost 0 bases and J lost 2, with 11 bases in between.